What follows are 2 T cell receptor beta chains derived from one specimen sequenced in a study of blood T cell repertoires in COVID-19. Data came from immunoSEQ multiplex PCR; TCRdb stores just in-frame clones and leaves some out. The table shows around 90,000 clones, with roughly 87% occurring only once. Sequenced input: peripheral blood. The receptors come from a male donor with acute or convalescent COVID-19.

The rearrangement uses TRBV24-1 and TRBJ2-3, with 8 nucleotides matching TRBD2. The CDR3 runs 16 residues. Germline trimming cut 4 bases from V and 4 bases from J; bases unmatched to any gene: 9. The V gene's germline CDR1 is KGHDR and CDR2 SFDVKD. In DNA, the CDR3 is TGTGCCACCAGTGACTCCCTTAGCGGGGCCGCAGATACGCAGTATTTT. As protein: CATSDSLSGAADTQYF.

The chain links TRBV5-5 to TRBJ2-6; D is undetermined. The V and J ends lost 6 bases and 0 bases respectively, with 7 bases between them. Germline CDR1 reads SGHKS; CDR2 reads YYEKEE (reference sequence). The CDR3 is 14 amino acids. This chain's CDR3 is CASTSPSGANVLTF. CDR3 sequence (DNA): TGTGCCAGCACCTCCCCCTCTGGGGCCAACGTCCTGACTTTC.